This TCR beta chain was retrieved from a study of control samples from healthy donors and cancer patients. Between the trimmed V and J ends, which lost 4 bases and 6 bases, there was a span of 22 bases. CDR1 is SGHRS, CDR2 YFSETQ, per germline. The CDR3 is made up of 17 amino acids. TCRdb's copy holds only in-frame clones and misses some; the assay was immunoSEQ multiplex PCR. The data show 180,000 or so clones, with roughly 93% seen just once and 4.1% held by the top ten. The sequenced material came from blood. The sequence derives from an older woman in good health. The chain has TRBV5-1 and TRBJ1-4; tentatively, D is TRBD1 (6 bases). CDR3 DNA sequence: TGCGCCAGCAGCCCAAGTCTAATAGGGGGAACCTATGAAAAACTGTTTTTT. It specifies CASSPSLIGGTYEKLFF.